These T cell receptor beta chains were read from a single sample in a study of blood T cells in healthy people across ages. TCRdb re-derived calls from the 5' RACE reads in MiXCR, one entry per CDR3 protein. Of around 790,000 distinct CDR3 sequences listed, approximately 44% are singletons. Specimen: blood. These receptor sequences come from a man in his sixties in good health. The CDR3 runs from the conserved cysteine through the conserved F or W. A D gene is named only where the DNA matches it firmly. Size values are once, few and many counts, or a class for expanded clones, and some rows have none.

v_gene: TRBV7-8; abundance: few; j_gene: TRBJ2-6; d_gene: TRBD2; CDR3aa: CASTSLGGNSGANVLTF; CDR3nt: TGTGCCAGCACCTCATTGGGGGGGAACTCTGGGGCCAACGTCCTGACTTTC
v_gene: TRBV7-3; abundance: NA; j_gene: TRBJ1-1; d_gene: NA; CDR3aa: CASSNTPNTEAFF; CDR3nt: TGTGCCAGCAGCAATACACCGAACACTGAAGCTTTCTTT
v_gene: TRBV6-5; abundance: NA; j_gene: TRBJ2-7; d_gene: NA; CDR3aa: CASSFDRHQSYEQYF; CDR3nt: TGTGCCAGCAGTTTCGACCGCCACCAATCCTACGAGCAGTACTTC
v_gene: TRBV29-1; abundance: NA; j_gene: TRBJ1-1; d_gene: TRBD1; CDR3aa: CSVVGTVNTEAFF; CDR3nt: TGCAGCGTGGTAGGGACAGTGAACACTGAAGCTTTCTTT
v_gene: TRBV30; abundance: NA; j_gene: TRBJ2-3; d_gene: NA; CDR3aa: CAWSGLLGRPTDTQYF; CDR3nt: TGTGCCTGGAGTGGCTTACTAGGGAGGCCCACAGATACGCAGTATTTT
v_gene: TRBV2; abundance: NA; j_gene: TRBJ2-3; d_gene: TRBD2; CDR3aa: CASSGWGGASTDTQYF; CDR3nt: TGTGCCAGCAGCGGATGGGGGGGAGCGAGCACAGATACGCAGTATTTT
v_gene: TRBV10-1; abundance: many; j_gene: TRBJ2-7; d_gene: NA; CDR3aa: CASSAGQRSYEQYF; CDR3nt: TGCGCCAGCAGTGCCGGCCAGCGTTCCTACGAGCAGTACTTC
v_gene: TRBV2; abundance: NA; j_gene: TRBJ2-6; d_gene: NA; CDR3aa: CASSGVTNSGANVLTF; CDR3nt: TGTGCCAGCAGTGGGGTTACGAACTCTGGGGCCAACGTCCTGACTTTC
v_gene: TRBV9; abundance: NA; j_gene: TRBJ2-1; d_gene: TRBD2; CDR3aa: CASSVGASGNEQFF; CDR3nt: TGTGCCAGCAGCGTAGGGGCTAGCGGTAATGAGCAGTTCTTC
v_gene: TRBV20-1; abundance: few; j_gene: TRBJ1-1; d_gene: NA; CDR3aa: CSATDPGEAFF; CDR3nt: TGCAGTGCTACTGACCCCGGGGAAGCTTTCTTT
v_gene: TRBV7-6; abundance: few; j_gene: TRBJ2-5; d_gene: NA; CDR3aa: CASSPLREETQYF; CDR3nt: TGTGCCAGCAGCCCCTTAAGGGAAGAGACCCAGTACTTC
v_gene: TRBV30; abundance: NA; j_gene: TRBJ1-2; d_gene: NA; CDR3aa: CAGSWAYGYTF; CDR3nt: TGTGCCGGGAGTTGGGCCTATGGCTACACCTTC
v_gene: TRBV24-1; abundance: NA; j_gene: TRBJ2-1; d_gene: NA; CDR3aa: CATGSRTGSYNEQFF; CDR3nt: TGTGCCACCGGGAGTCGGACTGGCTCCTACAATGAGCAGTTCTTC
v_gene: TRBV6-4; abundance: NA; j_gene: TRBJ2-1; d_gene: TRBD2; CDR3aa: CASSQAGGPYEQFF; CDR3nt: TGTGCCAGCAGTCAAGCGGGGGGCCCCTATGAGCAGTTCTTC
v_gene: TRBV20-1; abundance: NA; j_gene: TRBJ1-2; d_gene: NA; CDR3aa: CSARGGTSRGGYTF; CDR3nt: TGCAGTGCTAGAGGTGGGACCTCGAGGGGTGGCTACACCTTC
v_gene: TRBV7-9; abundance: NA; j_gene: TRBJ2-2; d_gene: TRBD2; CDR3aa: CASRLAGDTGELFF; CDR3nt: TGTGCCAGTAGACTAGCGGGGGACACCGGGGAGCTGTTTTTT
v_gene: TRBV4-1; abundance: NA; j_gene: TRBJ2-1; d_gene: NA; CDR3aa: CASSQDLSASPNEQFF; CDR3nt: TGCGCCAGCAGCCAAGATCTTTCGGCCTCCCCCAATGAGCAGTTCTTC
v_gene: TRBV9; abundance: NA; j_gene: TRBJ2-1; d_gene: TRBD2; CDR3aa: CASSRRGLASHEQFF; CDR3nt: TGTGCCAGCAGCCGCCGCGGACTAGCTTCCCATGAGCAGTTCTTC
v_gene: TRBV7-9; abundance: NA; j_gene: TRBJ2-3; d_gene: NA; CDR3aa: CASSARGRTDTQYF; CDR3nt: TGTGCCAGCAGCGCTCGGGGTCGGACGGATACGCAGTATTTT
v_gene: TRBV4-3; abundance: NA; j_gene: TRBJ1-4; d_gene: NA; CDR3aa: CASSRKGGTTNEKLFF; CDR3nt: TGCGCCAGCAGCCGAAAAGGCGGGACAACTAATGAAAAACTGTTTTTT
v_gene: TRBV6-1; abundance: few; j_gene: TRBJ1-5; d_gene: NA; CDR3aa: CASMSRSGVDQPQHF; CDR3nt: TGTGCCAGCATGTCCCGTTCAGGGGTCGATCAGCCCCAGCATTTT
v_gene: TRBV5-1; abundance: NA; j_gene: TRBJ2-3; d_gene: NA; CDR3aa: CASSWTPASTDMQYF; CDR3nt: TGCGCCAGCAGCTGGACACCAGCTAGCACAGATATGCAGTATTTT
v_gene: TRBV6-5; abundance: many; j_gene: TRBJ1-6; d_gene: NA; CDR3aa: CASSYSRQINSPLHF; CDR3nt: TGTGCCAGCAGTTACTCTCGACAGATAAATTCACCCCTCCACTTT
v_gene: TRBV4-3; abundance: NA; j_gene: TRBJ2-7; d_gene: NA; CDR3aa: CASSQDVGFQLEQYF; CDR3nt: TGCGCCAGCAGCCAAGATGTGGGGTTCCAACTCGAGCAGTACTTC
v_gene: TRBV20-1; abundance: NA; j_gene: TRBJ2-7; d_gene: NA; CDR3aa: CSAERQGSYEQYF; CDR3nt: TGCAGTGCCGAACGGCAGGGATCCTACGAGCAGTACTTC
v_gene: TRBV14; abundance: few; j_gene: TRBJ1-4; d_gene: TRBD1; CDR3aa: CASSRQGAGLDEKLFF; CDR3nt: TGTGCCAGCAGCCGACAGGGGGCCGGTCTCGATGAAAAACTGTTTTTT
v_gene: TRBV10-3; abundance: once; j_gene: TRBJ2-7; d_gene: TRBD1; CDR3aa: CAISVSRDRGNEQYF; CDR3nt: TGTGCCATCAGTGTGTCGAGGGACAGGGGCAATGAGCAGTACTTC
v_gene: TRBV4-3; abundance: once; j_gene: TRBJ2-2; d_gene: NA; CDR3aa: CASSQANSDTGELFF; CDR3nt: TGCGCCAGCAGCCAAGCGAACTCCGACACCGGGGAGCTGTTTTTT
v_gene: TRBV29-1; abundance: NA; j_gene: TRBJ2-5; d_gene: TRBD1; CDR3aa: CSVASGTGLGETQYF; CDR3nt: TGCAGTGTTGCTTCCGGGACAGGGTTGGGAGAGACCCAGTACTTC
v_gene: TRBV6-2/TRBV6-3; abundance: few; j_gene: TRBJ2-7; d_gene: NA; CDR3aa: CASREAGKGYEQYF; CDR3nt: TGTGCCAGCAGAGAGGCGGGGAAGGGCTACGAGCAGTACTTC
v_gene: TRBV10-3; abundance: NA; j_gene: TRBJ1-5; d_gene: NA; CDR3aa: CAISGEGNQPQHF; CDR3nt: TGTGCCATCAGTGGTGAGGGGAATCAGCCCCAGCATTTT
v_gene: TRBV4-1; abundance: NA; j_gene: TRBJ2-6; d_gene: TRBD1; CDR3aa: CASSHLSDRVTSGANVLTF; CDR3nt: TGCGCCAGCAGCCATCTTTCCGACAGGGTTACCTCTGGGGCCAACGTCCTGACTTTC
v_gene: TRBV9; abundance: few; j_gene: TRBJ2-7; d_gene: NA; CDR3aa: CASSVGTAFDEQYF; CDR3nt: TGTGCCAGCAGCGTCGGGACTGCCTTCGACGAGCAGTACTTC
v_gene: TRBV7-2; abundance: NA; j_gene: TRBJ2-1; d_gene: TRBD2; CDR3aa: CASRHRTSDYNEQFF; CDR3nt: TGTGCCAGCAGGCATAGGACTAGCGATTACAATGAGCAGTTCTTC
v_gene: TRBV9; abundance: many; j_gene: TRBJ2-2; d_gene: NA; CDR3aa: CASSVGTVSTGELFF; CDR3nt: TGTGCCAGCAGCGTAGGGACAGTAAGCACCGGGGAGCTGTTTTTT
v_gene: TRBV27; abundance: few; j_gene: TRBJ1-2; d_gene: NA; CDR3aa: CASSRPNNYGYTF; CDR3nt: TGTGCCAGCAGTCGACCGAATAACTATGGCTACACCTTC
v_gene: TRBV11-2; abundance: many; j_gene: TRBJ2-2; d_gene: NA; CDR3aa: CASSTDTGELFF; CDR3nt: TGTGCCAGCAGCACAGACACCGGGGAGCTGTTTTTT
v_gene: TRBV5-1; abundance: few; j_gene: TRBJ2-3; d_gene: NA; CDR3aa: CASTAGSDTQYF; CDR3nt: TGCGCCAGCACCGCGGGGTCTGATACGCAGTATTTT
v_gene: TRBV4-3; abundance: NA; j_gene: TRBJ1-2; d_gene: NA; CDR3aa: CASSLGTDANYGYTF; CDR3nt: TGCGCCAGCAGCCTAGGAACAGATGCTAACTATGGCTACACCTTC
v_gene: TRBV4-3; abundance: NA; j_gene: TRBJ2-7; d_gene: NA; CDR3aa: CASSQDRGRACEQYF; CDR3nt: TGCGCCAGCAGCCAAGACAGGGGTCGGGCCTGCGAGCAGTACTTC
v_gene: TRBV7-9; abundance: NA; j_gene: TRBJ2-1; d_gene: NA; CDR3aa: CASSPPGGVVRNEQFF; CDR3nt: TGTGCCAGCAGCCCCCCGGGCGGGGTAGTGAGGAATGAGCAGTTCTTC
v_gene: TRBV20-1; abundance: NA; j_gene: TRBJ1-2; d_gene: TRBD1; CDR3aa: CSAGTGGRDYGYTF; CDR3nt: TGCAGTGCTGGGACAGGGGGAAGGGACTATGGCTACACCTTC
v_gene: TRBV2; abundance: NA; j_gene: TRBJ2-1; d_gene: NA; CDR3aa: CASSGDGLSYNEQFF; CDR3nt: TGTGCCAGCAGTGGGGACGGTCTCTCCTACAATGAGCAGTTCTTC
v_gene: TRBV30; abundance: NA; j_gene: TRBJ2-4; d_gene: NA; CDR3aa: CAWSVSRTGLGKNIQYF; CDR3nt: TGTGCCTGGAGTGTAAGCCGTACAGGGTTGGGCAAAAACATTCAGTACTTC
v_gene: TRBV7-9; abundance: NA; j_gene: TRBJ2-2; d_gene: TRBD1; CDR3aa: CASGQGTGELFF; CDR3nt: TGTGCCAGCGGACAGGGTACCGGGGAGCTGTTTTTT
v_gene: TRBV5-8; abundance: NA; j_gene: TRBJ2-5; d_gene: TRBD2; CDR3aa: CASSSQARTLAGQETQYF; CDR3nt: TGTGCCAGCAGCTCGCAAGCCCGAACTTTAGCGGGGCAAGAGACCCAGTACTTC
v_gene: TRBV28; abundance: NA; j_gene: TRBJ2-5; d_gene: NA; CDR3aa: CASKEETQYF; CDR3nt: TGTGCCAGCAAGGAGGAGACCCAGTACTTC
v_gene: TRBV6-2/TRBV6-3; abundance: NA; j_gene: TRBJ1-1; d_gene: NA; CDR3aa: CASSSEGFTEAFF; CDR3nt: TGTGCCAGCAGTTCGGAGGGATTCACTGAAGCTTTCTTT
v_gene: TRBV28; abundance: NA; j_gene: TRBJ2-3; d_gene: NA; CDR3aa: CASSSRLTDTQYF; CDR3nt: TGTGCCAGCAGCTCCCGGCTCACAGATACGCAGTATTTT
v_gene: TRBV6-1; abundance: few; j_gene: TRBJ2-1; d_gene: NA; CDR3aa: CASTALREQFF; CDR3nt: TGTGCCAGCACGGCCCTACGTGAGCAGTTCTTC
v_gene: TRBV5-1; abundance: few; j_gene: TRBJ2-3; d_gene: NA; CDR3aa: CASSLGTDHSTDTQYF; CDR3nt: TGCGCCAGCAGCTTGGGGACCGACCATAGCACAGATACGCAGTATTTT
v_gene: TRBV4-3; abundance: NA; j_gene: TRBJ2-3; d_gene: TRBD2; CDR3aa: CASSGLGAGASPRTDTQYF; CDR3nt: TGCGCCAGCAGCGGCTTAGGAGCGGGGGCCTCCCCTCGCACAGATACGCAGTATTTT
v_gene: TRBV12-3/TRBV12-4; abundance: NA; j_gene: TRBJ2-5; d_gene: TRBD1; CDR3aa: CASSARQGGTQYF; CDR3nt: TGTGCCAGCAGTGCCCGACAGGGTGGGACCCAGTACTTC